This is a list of T cell receptor beta chains from one sample in a study of blood T cell repertoires in COVID-19. Assay used: immunoSEQ multiplex PCR; TCRdb lists only in-frame clones, some missing. The table has over 200,000 clones, more than 80% seen once. Sequences were obtained from peripheral blood. The receptors come from a woman in her twenties or thirties with COVID-19, enrolled during active disease. CDR3s include the opening cysteine and the closing phenylalanine or tryptophan. D genes are given only for firm matches. Clone size is stated in some rows and not others, as once, few, many or a class when expanded.

size: -
D: TRBD1
J: TRBJ1-1
V: TRBV5-4
DNA: TGTGCCAGCAGTTTCACAGGGGGGTCCACTGAAGCTTTCTTT
CDR3: CASSFTGGSTEAFF

size: -
D: TRBD1
J: TRBJ1-2
V: TRBV7-2
DNA: TGTGCCAGCAGCCCCTCCGGGACAGGGAGCTATGGCTACACCTTC
CDR3: CASSPSGTGSYGYTF

size: -
D: -
J: TRBJ1-5
V: TRBV2
DNA: TGTGCCAGCAGAGTAGGGGGTTCCCAGCATTTT
CDR3: CASRVGGSQHF

size: many
D: TRBD2
J: TRBJ2-2
V: TRBV6-5
DNA: TGTGCCAGTGGACTAGCGGGAACCGGGGAGCTGTTTTTT
CDR3: CASGLAGTGELFF

size: -
D: TRBD2
J: TRBJ2-1
V: TRBV2
DNA: TGTGCCAGCACCGCTGGACTAGCGGGTTACAATGAGCAGTTCTTC
CDR3: CASTAGLAGYNEQFF

size: few
D: -
J: TRBJ1-4
V: TRBV6-5
DNA: TGTGCCAGCAGTTTACGGGGGTACGATGAAAAACTGTTTTTT
CDR3: CASSLRGYDEKLFF

size: -
D: -
J: TRBJ2-2
V: TRBV9
DNA: TGTGCCAGCAGCGTAAGACAGGCGAACACCGGGGAGCTGTTTTTT
CDR3: CASSVRQANTGELFF

size: -
D: -
J: TRBJ1-2
V: TRBV28
DNA: TGTGCCAGCAGTCCGCGCGGGACGCCGGGTAGAAACTATGGCTACACCTTC
CDR3: CASSPRGTPGRNYGYTF

size: -
D: TRBD2
J: TRBJ2-3
V: TRBV7-2
DNA: TGTGCCAGCAGCTTAGGAGGGACTAGTGTTCATACGCAGTATTTT
CDR3: CASSLGGTSVHTQYF

size: few
D: TRBD2
J: TRBJ2-1
V: TRBV20-1
DNA: TGCAGTGCTAGTGTAGCGGGAGCGGGGGAGCAGTTCTTC
CDR3: CSASVAGAGEQFF

size: -
D: TRBD1
J: TRBJ1-2
V: TRBV19
DNA: TGTGCCAGTAGTAGTGACCGGGACAGGGGAGTAGGCTACACCTTC
CDR3: CASSSDRDRGVGYTF

size: -
D: TRBD1
J: TRBJ2-3
V: TRBV7-3
DNA: TGTGCCAGCAGCCCTAGGGACAGGGGGTTCGAAGATACGCAGTATTTT
CDR3: CASSPRDRGFEDTQYF

size: few
D: -
J: TRBJ2-2
V: TRBV7-6
DNA: TGTGCCAGCAGCTTAGAGACAGTTAGCACCGGGGAGCTGTTTTTT
CDR3: CASSLETVSTGELFF

size: -
D: TRBD1
J: TRBJ1-2
V: TRBV6-2/TRBV6-3
DNA: TGTGCCAGCAGTTACGGGACAGGCTATCACTATGGCTACACCTTC
CDR3: CASSYGTGYHYGYTF

size: few
D: -
J: TRBJ1-4
V: TRBV7-9
DNA: TGTGCCAGCAGCTCCAGTGAAAAACTGTTTTTT
CDR3: CASSSSEKLFF

size: -
D: -
J: TRBJ2-1
V: TRBV6-1
DNA: TGTGCCAGCAGTGAAGATAGAAGTGAGCAGTTCTTC
CDR3: CASSEDRSEQFF

size: once
D: -
J: TRBJ2-1
V: TRBV25-1
DNA: TGTGCCAGCAGTGAGATTACGGGGGGCCTATTCGTCGATGAGCAGTTCTTC
CDR3: CASSEITGGLFVDEQFF

size: -
D: -
J: TRBJ1-4
V: TRBV20-1
DNA: TGCAGTGCCAGTGGACAGTTGGGAGGGGAAAAACTGTTTTTT
CDR3: CSASGQLGGEKLFF

size: -
D: -
J: TRBJ2-1
V: TRBV4-1
DNA: TGCGCCAGCAGCCAAGAAAGGGAGGCCCCCTACAATGAGCAGTTCTTC
CDR3: CASSQEREAPYNEQFF

size: few
D: -
J: TRBJ2-2
V: TRBV5-5
DNA: TGTGCCAGCAGCTTGTCTCGGGGTACGAACACCGGGGAGCTGTTTTTT
CDR3: CASSLSRGTNTGELFF

size: -
D: -
J: TRBJ1-2
V: TRBV9
DNA: TGTGCCAGCAGCGGACCCGCTGGAGGGATTATATCTAACTATGGCTACACCTTC
CDR3: CASSGPAGGIISNYGYTF

size: few
D: -
J: TRBJ2-7
V: TRBV7-9
DNA: TGTGCCAGCAGCTCTTTCGGTAACGAGCAGTACTTC
CDR3: CASSSFGNEQYF

size: -
D: -
J: TRBJ2-2
V: TRBV5-1
DNA: TGCGCCAGCAGCCAGGGTGCTGGGGAGCTGTTTTTT
CDR3: CASSQGAGELFF

size: -
D: TRBD1
J: TRBJ1-2
V: TRBV6-5
DNA: TGTGCCAGCAGCCAGGGGGCGGGTGGCTACACCTTC
CDR3: CASSQGAGGYTF

size: -
D: -
J: TRBJ2-2
V: TRBV6-5
DNA: TGTGCCAGCCCCAGAGAGGACAGAAACACCGGGGAGCTGTTTTTT
CDR3: CASPREDRNTGELFF

size: once
D: -
J: TRBJ2-3
V: TRBV4-2
DNA: TGTGCCAGCAGCCAAATGGCTAGCGCTACAGATACGCAGTATTTT
CDR3: CASSQMASATDTQYF